This entry concerns a single T cell receptor (beta chain). The sample is drawn from a study of cytomegalovirus exposure and HLA in healthy donors. Trimming removed 4 bases from V and 1 base from J; junction bases left unmatched: 6. In germline, CDR1 is SEHNR, CDR2 FQNEAQ (reference sequence). The CDR3 length is 17 residues. Sequencing used immunoSEQ multiplex PCR; TCRdb keeps in-frame clones, though not all of them. The sample lists approximately 180,000 clones; more than 75% were seen once. This receptor was obtained from a man between 18 and 29 years old in good health and CMV-seropositive. The sample comprised PBMCs. The chain employs TRBV7-9 and TRBJ1-6; 8 bases match TRBD1. The DNA of the CDR3 is TGTGCCAGCAGCTCCGTCACAGGGGGATCCTATAATTCACCCCTCCACTTT. Protein: CASSSVTGGSYNSPLHF.